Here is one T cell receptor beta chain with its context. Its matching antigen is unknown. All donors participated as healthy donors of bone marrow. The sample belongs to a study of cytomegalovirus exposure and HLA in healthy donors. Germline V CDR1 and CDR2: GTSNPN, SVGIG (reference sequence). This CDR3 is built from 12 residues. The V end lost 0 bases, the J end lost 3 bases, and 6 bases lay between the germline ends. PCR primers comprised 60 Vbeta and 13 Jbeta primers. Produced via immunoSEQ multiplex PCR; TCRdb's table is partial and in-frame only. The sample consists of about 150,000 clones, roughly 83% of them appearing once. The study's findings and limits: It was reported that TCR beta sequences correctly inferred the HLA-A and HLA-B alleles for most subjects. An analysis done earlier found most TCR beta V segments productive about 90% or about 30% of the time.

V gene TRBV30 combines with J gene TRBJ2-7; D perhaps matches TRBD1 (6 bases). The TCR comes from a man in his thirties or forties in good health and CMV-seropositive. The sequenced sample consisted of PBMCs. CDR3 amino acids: CAWSVGGYEQYF. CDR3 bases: TGTGCCTGGAGTGTAGGGGGCTACGAGCAGTACTTC.